This passage covers 24 T cell receptor beta chains from one sample sequenced in a study of OX40 agonist ivuxolimab in advanced cancers. The protocol was immunoSEQ multiplex PCR, while the TCRdb copy is restricted to in-frame clones and leaves out a portion. The sample has about 19,000 clones, about 88% seen once; the top ten hold roughly 50%. Material: CD4+ or CD8+ T cells sorted from blood, obtained in a trial of the OX40 agonist ivuxolimab. These receptors were obtained from an adult with an advanced solid tumor such as melanoma, head and neck, liver or kidney cancer.

The V gene is TRBV4-2, the J gene TRBJ2-2, with a possible D match to TRBD1 (6 bases). Germline assignment: CDR1 LGHNA and CDR2 YNFKEQ. Trimming pared 0 bases from V and 3 bases from J, leaving 20 bases between. The CDR3 is made up of 19 amino acids. CDR3 sequence (DNA): TGTGCCAGCAGCCAAGAAGCAGGGGCGGCCTCTATTTACACCGGGGAGCTGTTTTTT. It encodes CASSQEAGAASIYTGELFF.

The CDR3 DNA sequence: TGTGCCAGCAGCGTACGGTCGGGACCGAACTACAATGAGCAGTTCTTC. This translates into CASSVRSGPNYNEQFF. The chain is built from TRBV9 and TRBJ2-1; D possibly matches TRBD1 or TRBD2 (5 bases each). This CDR3 is 16 amino acids long. The germline V and J ends were trimmed by 1 base and 3 bases, with 14 bases remaining between them. Germline CDR1 reads SGDLS; CDR2 reads YYNGEE.

This chain joins TRBV7-3 and TRBJ2-3, with TRBD1 identical over 12 bases. There are 16 residues in the CDR3. Losses at the gene ends were 4 bases for V and 5 bases for J; bases not matched to a gene: 7. The germline CDR1 and CDR2 sequences are SGHTA and FQGTGA. The CDR3 protein is CASSSGTGGSRDTQYF. Written as DNA, the CDR3 is TGTGCCAGCAGCTCTGGGACAGGGGGCAGCCGAGATACGCAGTATTTT.

The rearrangement links TRBV7-9 to TRBJ2-7; possibly TRBD1 or TRBD2 for D (5 bases each). V gave up 2 bases and J gave up 2 bases, with 7 bases separating them. Germline V CDR1 and CDR2: SEHNR, FQNEAQ (reference sequence). The CDR3 extends over 13 amino acids. The CDR3 here is CASSLPGPYEQYF. Written as DNA, the CDR3 is TGTGCCAGCAGCTTACCGGGACCCTACGAGCAGTACTTC.

The chain has TRBV7-9 and TRBJ2-1; D not resolved. The CDR3 spans 14 residues. V lost 5 bases to trimming and J lost 3 bases, with 11 bases between them. CDR1 and CDR2 from the germline V gene are SEHNR and FQNEAQ (reference sequence). The CDR3 DNA is TGTGCCAGCAGCCTGGAACGTTACTACAATGAGCAGTTCTTC. Translating it yields CASSLERYYNEQFF.

This chain links TRBV21-1 with TRBJ2-1; whether TRBD2, the table's D call, matches the DNA was not checked. TRBV21-1 is reported as a pseudogene. CDR3 length: 15 residues. The CDR3 nucleotides read TGTGCCAGCAGCAACCTAGCGGGAGTCGCAAATGAGCAGTTCTTC. Amino acids: CASSNLAGVANEQFF.

This chain joins TRBV21-1 and TRBJ2-3; the table names TRBD2, a call not compared with the DNA. TRBV21-1 is a recognized pseudogene. This CDR3 is built from 17 residues. The CDR3 sequence is CATDTPGLAGFTDTQYF. The CDR3 nucleotides are TGTGCCACCGACACCCCGGGACTAGCGGGTTTCACAGATACGCAGTATTTT.

This chain joins TRBV5-6 and TRBJ2-7; a weak D match, TRBD2 (5 bases). The CDR3 has 12 residues. From germline, CDR1 is SGHDT and CDR2 YYEEEE. Between the trimmed V and J ends, which lost 4 bases and 2 bases, there was a span of 7 bases. This CDR3 is CASSGRTYEQYF. Written as DNA, the CDR3 is TGTGCCAGCAGCGGGAGAACCTACGAGCAGTACTTC.

CDR3 loop: CASSAGTSGLNNEQFF. Written as DNA, the CDR3 is TGCGCCAGCAGCGCCGGGACTAGCGGGCTCAACAATGAGCAGTTCTTC. The gene calls are TRBV4-1 and TRBJ2-1, with 12 bases aligning to TRBD2. This CDR3 contains 16 residues. The ends lost 5 bases at V and 5 bases at J; junction bases unmatched: 7. Germline lookup yields CDR1 MGHRA and CDR2 YSYEKL.

J is TRBJ2-7 and V is TRBV7-9; D is tentatively TRBD1 or TRBD2 (5 bases each). V was clipped by 8 bases and J by 3 bases, with 20 bases between them. Germline V gives CDR1 SEHNR, CDR2 FQNEAQ (reference sequence). The CDR3 is 15 residues long. DNA of the CDR3: TGTGCCAGCGGCGAAATTGGGGACGGCTACTACGAGCAGTACTTC. Its translation: CASGEIGDGYYEQYF. Supplemented by reference TRBV7-9 and TRBJ2-7, the full variable domain reads DTGVSQNPRHKITKRGQNVTFRCDPISEHNRLYWYRQTLGQGPEFLTYFQNEAQLEKSRLLSDRFSAERPKGSFSTLEIQRTEQGDSAMYLCASGEIGDGYYEQYFGPGTRLTVT.

The chain employs TRBV7-3 and TRBJ2-5; D is uncertain. This CDR3 comprises 15 residues. V lost 1 base and J lost 5, with 14 bases in between. Germline CDR1 reads SGHTA; CDR2 reads FQGTGA. CDR3: CASSLIPRAGETQYF. CDR3 nucleotides: TGTGCCAGCAGCTTAATCCCCCGCGCCGGTGAGACCCAGTACTTC.

The DNA for the CDR3 is TGTGCCAGTAGTATCCTGGACACGGCTGGCTACACCTTC. Its translation is CASSILDTAGYTF. The rearrangement uses TRBV19 and TRBJ1-2; D might be TRBD1 (5 bases). With 3 bases removed from V and 7 bases from J, the gap between germline ends came to 12 bases. Germline CDR1 reads LNHDA; CDR2 reads SQIVND (reference sequence). This CDR3 contains 13 residues.

The chain recombines TRBV28 with TRBJ2-4; 10 nucleotides align to TRBD2. J lost 2 bases, V lost 5 bases, and 9 bases had no gene match. The CDR3 covers 17 residues. Germline CDR1 reads MDHEN; CDR2 reads SYDVKM. CDR3 DNA: TGTGCCAGCAGTAATGGACTAGCGGATCCAACCAAAAACATTCAGTACTTC. This encodes CASSNGLADPTKNIQYF.

This chain joins TRBV6-5 and TRBJ2-7, with D maybe TRBD1 (5 bases). Germline V gene sequence: CDR1 MNHEY, CDR2 SVGAGI. CDR3 length equals 13 residues. Trimming removed 6 bases at V and 4 bases at J, with 13 bases between. DNA of the CDR3: TGTGCCAGCAGCCCCAGGGTACAATACGAGCAGTACTTC. Protein: CASSPRVQYEQYF.

This clone is classed as medium-sized. The CDR3 is CASSLVDVGYEQYF. The CDR3 DNA sequence: TGTGCCAGCAGCTTAGTTGACGTGGGTTACGAGCAGTACTTC. The chain employs TRBV7-9 and TRBJ2-7; D is uncertain. This CDR3 contains 14 residues. V gave up 1 base and J gave up 4 bases, with 11 bases separating them. Germline V gene lookup returns CDR1 SEHNR and CDR2 FQNEAQ (reference sequence).

CDR3 nucleotide sequence: TGTGCCAGCAGTTTTCTCGGTTCCTACGAGCAGTACTTC. This gives the protein CASSFLGSYEQYF. This chain links TRBV27 with TRBJ2-7; D is ambiguous. Germline CDR1 and CDR2: MNHEY and SMNVEV (reference sequence). V was clipped by 3 bases and J by 1 base, with 7 bases between them. The CDR3 is made up of 13 amino acids.

The chain is built from TRBV11-3 and TRBJ2-5, with D perhaps matching TRBD1 or TRBD2 (6 bases each). The CDR3 has 14 residues. CDR1 and CDR2 from the germline V gene are SGHNT and YENEEA. V lost 5 bases and J 0 bases, leaving 10 bases between the germline ends. The CDR3 protein is CASSLRGHQETQYF. The CDR3 DNA is TGTGCCAGCAGCCTCCGGGGGCACCAAGAGACCCAGTACTTC.

The CDR3 loop is CASSFEVGANVLTF. CDR3 in DNA: TGTGCCAGCAGCTTCGAGGTTGGGGCCAACGTCCTGACTTTC. This sequence joins TRBV7-9 and TRBJ2-6; D is unclear. CDR3 size: 14 residues. Trimming took 3 bases from V and 3 from J, leaving 6 bases between them. In germline, CDR1 is SEHNR, CDR2 FQNEAQ (reference sequence). The full variable domain, its missing parts supplied by reference TRBV7-9 and TRBJ2-6, is DTGVSQNPRHKITKRGQNVTFRCDPISEHNRLYWYRQTLGQGPEFLTYFQNEAQLEKSRLLSDRFSAERPKGSFSTLEIQRTEQGDSAMYLCASSFEVGANVLTFGAGSRLTVL.

The genes are TRBV29-1 and TRBJ2-7; D not certain. The ends were cut back, 2 bases at V and 3 bases at J, with 11 bases in the middle. This CDR3 region has 13 residues. Per the germline V gene, CDR1 is SQVTM and CDR2 is ANQGSEA. The chain's CDR3 is CSVETGKNYEQYF. Here the CDR3 DNA reads TGCAGCGTTGAAACCGGAAAGAACTACGAGCAGTACTTC.

This clone was picked up a small number of times. The V call is TRBV4-2, the J call TRBJ2-7; no definite D call. Germline V gives CDR1 LGHNA, CDR2 YNFKEQ. Trimming took off 4 bases at V and 2 bases at J, with 24 bases between the two ends. There are 18 residues in the CDR3. The CDR3 is CASSLGPARTALTYEQYF. The CDR3 DNA reads as TGTGCCAGCAGCCTAGGCCCAGCTAGAACGGCCTTAACCTACGAGCAGTACTTC.

This clone turned up a few times. This chain uses TRBV7-2 with TRBJ1-2; D gene uncertain. Germline V CDR1 and CDR2: SGHTA, FQGNSA. The CDR3 spans 15 residues. V was trimmed by 0 bases and J by 6 bases, leaving 14 bases between them. The CDR3 nucleotides read TGTGCCAGCAGCTTAGCGCTTCGCAGGTCGGATGGCTACACCTTC. The encoded protein is CASSLALRRSDGYTF.

In DNA form, the CDR3 reads TGCGCCAGCAGCCAAGTTTTTCAGGGTACTATCTACGAGCAGTACTTC. Protein product: CASSQVFQGTIYEQYF. The V and J genes are TRBV4-3 and TRBJ2-7, with TRBD1 as a possible D gene (5 bases). Germline CDR1 is LGHNA and CDR2 is YSLEER. V was cut by 1 base and J by 3 bases, with 16 bases left in between. This CDR3 contains 16 residues.

The genes are TRBV4-3 and TRBJ1-6; the D is unclear. Germline assignment: CDR1 LGHNA and CDR2 YSLEER. The length of the CDR3 is 17 residues. Trimming pared 0 bases from V and 9 bases from J, leaving 18 bases between. CDR3 region: CASSQDSSGLSSSPLHF. The CDR3 DNA reads as TGCGCCAGCAGCCAAGACAGTTCCGGACTCTCCAGTTCACCCCTCCACTTT.

The chain links TRBV5-1 to TRBJ2-2; D gene uncertain. The CDR3 is 15 residues long. Trimming removed 6 bases at V and 2 bases at J, with 14 bases between. The germline V gene has CDR1 SGHRS and CDR2 YFSETQ. For the CDR3, the DNA is TGCGCCAGCACCTGGGTGAGCAAAAACACCGGGGAGCTGTTTTTT. It codes for CASTWVSKNTGELFF.